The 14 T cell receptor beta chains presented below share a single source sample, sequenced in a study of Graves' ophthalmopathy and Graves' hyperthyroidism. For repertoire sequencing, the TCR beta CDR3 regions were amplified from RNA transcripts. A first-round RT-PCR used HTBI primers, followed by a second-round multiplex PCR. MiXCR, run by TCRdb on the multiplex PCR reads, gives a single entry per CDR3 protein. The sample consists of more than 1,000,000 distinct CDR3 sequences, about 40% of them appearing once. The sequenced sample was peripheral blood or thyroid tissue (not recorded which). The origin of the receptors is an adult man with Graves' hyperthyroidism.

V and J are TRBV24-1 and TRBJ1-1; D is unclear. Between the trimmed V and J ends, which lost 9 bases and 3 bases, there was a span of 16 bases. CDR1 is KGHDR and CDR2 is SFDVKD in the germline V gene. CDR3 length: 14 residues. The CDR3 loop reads CATLGNGPDTEAFF. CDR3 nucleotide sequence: TGTGCCACCCTCGGCAATGGCCCCGACACTGAAGCTTTCTTT.

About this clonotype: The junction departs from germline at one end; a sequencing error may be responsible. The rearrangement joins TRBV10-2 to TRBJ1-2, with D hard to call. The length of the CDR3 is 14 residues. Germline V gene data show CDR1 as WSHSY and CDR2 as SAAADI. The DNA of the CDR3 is TGTGCCAGCAGCCACGGGATTCGGGACTATGGCTACACCTTC. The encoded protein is CASSHGIRDYGYTF.

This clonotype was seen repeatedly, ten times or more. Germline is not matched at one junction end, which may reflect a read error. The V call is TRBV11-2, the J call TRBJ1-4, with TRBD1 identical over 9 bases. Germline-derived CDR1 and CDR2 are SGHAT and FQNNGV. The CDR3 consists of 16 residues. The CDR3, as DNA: TGTGCCAGCAGCTTAGTACAGGGGGCAACGAATGAAAAACTGTTTTTT. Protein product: CASSLVQGATNEKLFF.

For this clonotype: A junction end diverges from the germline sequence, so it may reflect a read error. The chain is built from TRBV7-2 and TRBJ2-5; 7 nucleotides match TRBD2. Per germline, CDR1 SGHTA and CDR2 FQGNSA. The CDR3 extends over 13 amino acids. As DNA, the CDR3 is TGTGCCAGCAGCTTATCACGGGGGGAGACCCAGCACTTC. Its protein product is CASSLSRGETQHF.

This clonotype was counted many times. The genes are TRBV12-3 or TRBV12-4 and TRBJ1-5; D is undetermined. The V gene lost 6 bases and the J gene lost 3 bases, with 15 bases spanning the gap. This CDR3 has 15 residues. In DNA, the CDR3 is TGTGCCAGCAGAGTGGACGGCCGATCCAATCAGCCCCAGCATTTT. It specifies CASRVDGRSNQPQHF.

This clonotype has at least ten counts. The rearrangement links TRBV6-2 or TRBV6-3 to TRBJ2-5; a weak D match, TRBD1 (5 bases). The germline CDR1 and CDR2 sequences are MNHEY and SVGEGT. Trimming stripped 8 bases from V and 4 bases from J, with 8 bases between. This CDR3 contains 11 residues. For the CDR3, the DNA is TGTGCCAGCGCGCAGGGAGAGACCCAGTACTTC. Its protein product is CASAQGETQYF.

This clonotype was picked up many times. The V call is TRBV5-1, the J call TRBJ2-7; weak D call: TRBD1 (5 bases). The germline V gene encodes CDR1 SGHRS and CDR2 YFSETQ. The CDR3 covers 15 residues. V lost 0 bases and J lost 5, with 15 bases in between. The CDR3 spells CASSLVGQVFDEQYF. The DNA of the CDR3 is TGCGCCAGCAGCTTGGTAGGACAAGTCTTTGACGAGCAGTACTTC.

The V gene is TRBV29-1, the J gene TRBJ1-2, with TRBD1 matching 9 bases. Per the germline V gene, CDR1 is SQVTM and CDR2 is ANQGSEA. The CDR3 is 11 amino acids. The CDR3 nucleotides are TGCAGGACAGGGGGAGCTGATGGCTACACCTTC. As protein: CRTGGADGYTF.

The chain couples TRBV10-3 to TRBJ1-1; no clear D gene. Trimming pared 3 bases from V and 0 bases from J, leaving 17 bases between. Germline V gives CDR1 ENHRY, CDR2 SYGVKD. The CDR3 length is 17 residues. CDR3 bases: TGTGCCATCAGTGATTACAGCGGAGCACGCATGAACACTGAAGCTTTCTTT. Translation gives CAISDYSGARMNTEAFF.

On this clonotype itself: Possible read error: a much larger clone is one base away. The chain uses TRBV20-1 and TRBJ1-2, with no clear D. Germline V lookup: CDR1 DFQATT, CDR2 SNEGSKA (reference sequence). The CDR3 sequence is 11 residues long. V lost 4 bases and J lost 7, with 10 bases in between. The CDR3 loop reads CSANEYGGYTF. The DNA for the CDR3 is TGCAGTGCTAACGAGTATGGTGGCTACACCTTC.

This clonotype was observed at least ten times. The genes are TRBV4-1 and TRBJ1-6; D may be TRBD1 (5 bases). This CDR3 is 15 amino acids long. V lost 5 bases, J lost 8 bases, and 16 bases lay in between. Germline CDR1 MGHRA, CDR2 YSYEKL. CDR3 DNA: TGCGCCAGCAGCGTAAGGGACGGAGGGTATTCACCCCTCCACTTT. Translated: CASSVRDGGYSPLHF.

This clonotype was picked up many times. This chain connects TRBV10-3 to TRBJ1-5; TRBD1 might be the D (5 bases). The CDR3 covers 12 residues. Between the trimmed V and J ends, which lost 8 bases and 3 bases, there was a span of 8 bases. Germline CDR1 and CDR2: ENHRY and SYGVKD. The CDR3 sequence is CAIGHPNQPQHF. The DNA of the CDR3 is TGTGCCATCGGACACCCCAATCAGCCCCAGCATTTT.

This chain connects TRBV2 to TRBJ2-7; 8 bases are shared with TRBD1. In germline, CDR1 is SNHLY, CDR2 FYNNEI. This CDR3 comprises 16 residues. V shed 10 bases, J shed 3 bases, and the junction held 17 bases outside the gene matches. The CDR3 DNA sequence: TGTGCCACAGGGCTCGGAGGACAGGGAGCAAACTACGAGCAGTACTTC. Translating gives CATGLGGQGANYEQYF.

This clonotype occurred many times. CDR3 loop: CSTPDGTGELFF. CDR3 in DNA: TGCAGCACCCCGGACGGCACCGGGGAGCTGTTTTTT. The chain combines TRBV29-1 with TRBJ2-2; no clear D gene. From germline, CDR1 is SQVTM and CDR2 ANQGSEA. CDR3 size: 12 residues. V was clipped by 8 bases and J by 4 bases, with 11 bases between them.